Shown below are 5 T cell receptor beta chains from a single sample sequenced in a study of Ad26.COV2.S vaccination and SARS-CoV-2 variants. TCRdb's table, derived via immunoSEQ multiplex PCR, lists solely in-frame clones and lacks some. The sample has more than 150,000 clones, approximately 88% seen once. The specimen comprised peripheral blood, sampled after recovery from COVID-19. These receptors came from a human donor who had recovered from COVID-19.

CDR3 protein: CASSRSQGETQYF. The CDR3 DNA is TGTGCCAGCAGCCGAAGTCAGGGGGAGACCCAGTACTTC. The V gene is TRBV7-9, the J gene TRBJ2-5; weak D call: TRBD1 (6 bases). The CDR3 has 13 amino acids. CDR1 and CDR2 (germline): SEHNR, FQNEAQ (reference sequence). V lost 5 bases and J lost 5, with 12 bases in between. Full variable domain (missing parts from reference TRBV7-9 and TRBJ2-5): DTGVSQNPRHKITKRGQNVTFRCDPISEHNRLYWYRQTLGQGPEFLTYFQNEAQLEKSRLLSDRFSAERPKGSFSTLEIQRTEQGDSAMYLCASSRSQGETQYFGPGTRLLVL.

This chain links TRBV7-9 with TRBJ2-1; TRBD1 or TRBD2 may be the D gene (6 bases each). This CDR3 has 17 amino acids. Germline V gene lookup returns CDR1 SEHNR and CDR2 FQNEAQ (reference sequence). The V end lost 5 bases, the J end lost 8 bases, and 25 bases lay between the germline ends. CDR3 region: CASSIYRDPKRGDEQFF. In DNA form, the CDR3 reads TGTGCCAGCAGCATTTACCGGGACCCAAAAAGGGGGGATGAGCAGTTCTTC.

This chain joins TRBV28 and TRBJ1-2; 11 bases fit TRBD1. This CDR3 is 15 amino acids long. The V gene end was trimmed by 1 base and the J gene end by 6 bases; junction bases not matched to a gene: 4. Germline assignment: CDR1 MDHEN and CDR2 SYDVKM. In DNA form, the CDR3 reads TGTGCCAGCAGTTTATCGTGGACAGGGGGCGATGGCTACACCTTC. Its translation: CASSLSWTGGDGYTF.

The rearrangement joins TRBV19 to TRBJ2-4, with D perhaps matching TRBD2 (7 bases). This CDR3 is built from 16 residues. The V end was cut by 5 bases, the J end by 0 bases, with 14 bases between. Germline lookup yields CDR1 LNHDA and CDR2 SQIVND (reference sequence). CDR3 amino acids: CASSLDGGLAKNIQYF. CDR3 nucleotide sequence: TGTGCCAGTAGTCTGGACGGGGGGCTAGCCAAAAACATTCAGTACTTC.

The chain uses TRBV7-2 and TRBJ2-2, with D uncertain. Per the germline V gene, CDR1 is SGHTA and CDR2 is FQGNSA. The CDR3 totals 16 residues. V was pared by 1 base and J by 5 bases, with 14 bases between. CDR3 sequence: CASSLEPAARTGELFF. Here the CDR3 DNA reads TGTGCCAGCAGCTTAGAGCCGGCGGCGAGAACCGGGGAGCTGTTTTTT.